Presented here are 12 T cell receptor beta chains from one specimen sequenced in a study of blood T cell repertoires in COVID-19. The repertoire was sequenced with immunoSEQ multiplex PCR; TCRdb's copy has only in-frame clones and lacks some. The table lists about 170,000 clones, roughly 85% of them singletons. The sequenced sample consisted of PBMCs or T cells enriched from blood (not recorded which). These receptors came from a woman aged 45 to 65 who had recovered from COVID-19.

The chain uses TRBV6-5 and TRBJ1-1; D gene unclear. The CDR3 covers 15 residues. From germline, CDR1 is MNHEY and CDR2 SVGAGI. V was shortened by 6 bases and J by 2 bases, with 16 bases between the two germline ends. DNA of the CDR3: TGTGCCAGCAGACCCACCTCGAGGGCCAACACTGAAGCTTTCTTT. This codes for CASRPTSRANTEAFF.

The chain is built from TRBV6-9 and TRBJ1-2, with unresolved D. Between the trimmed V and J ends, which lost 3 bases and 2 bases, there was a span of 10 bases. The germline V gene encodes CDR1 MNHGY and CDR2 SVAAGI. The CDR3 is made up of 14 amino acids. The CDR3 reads CASSYEVRNYGYTF. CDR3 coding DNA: TGTGCCAGCAGTTACGAAGTGAGAAACTATGGCTACACCTTC.

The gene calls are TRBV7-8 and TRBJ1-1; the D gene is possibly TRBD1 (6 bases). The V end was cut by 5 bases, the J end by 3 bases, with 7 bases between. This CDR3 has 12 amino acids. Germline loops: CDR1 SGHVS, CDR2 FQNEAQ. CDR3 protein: CASSQGYTEAFF. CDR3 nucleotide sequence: TGTGCCAGCAGCCAGGGGTACACTGAAGCTTTCTTT.

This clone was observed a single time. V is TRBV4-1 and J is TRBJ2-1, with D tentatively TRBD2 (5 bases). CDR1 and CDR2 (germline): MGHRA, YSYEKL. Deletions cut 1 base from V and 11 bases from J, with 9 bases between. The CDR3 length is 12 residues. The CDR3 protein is CASSQGREKQFF. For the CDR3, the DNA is TGCGCCAGCAGCCAAGGAAGGGAGAAGCAGTTCTTC.

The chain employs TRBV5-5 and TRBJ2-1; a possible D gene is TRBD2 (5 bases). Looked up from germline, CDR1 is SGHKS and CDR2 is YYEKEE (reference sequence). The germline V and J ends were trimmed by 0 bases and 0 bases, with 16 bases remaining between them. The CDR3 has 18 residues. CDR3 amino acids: CASSLALDSVSSYNEQFF. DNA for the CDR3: TGTGCCAGCAGCTTGGCCCTTGATAGCGTAAGCTCCTACAATGAGCAGTTCTTC. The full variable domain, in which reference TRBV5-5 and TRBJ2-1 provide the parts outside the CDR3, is DAGVTQSPTHLIKTRGQQVTLRCSPISGHKSVSWYQQVLGQGPQFIFQYYEKEERGRGNFPDRFSARQFPNYSSELNVNALLLGDSALYLCASSLALDSVSSYNEQFFGPGTRLTVL.

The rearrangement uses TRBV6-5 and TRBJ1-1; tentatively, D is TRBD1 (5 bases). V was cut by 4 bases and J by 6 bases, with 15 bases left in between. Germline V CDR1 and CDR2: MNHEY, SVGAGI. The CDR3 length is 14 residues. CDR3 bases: TGTGCCAGCAGTTCCCTGGGGCAGGGCCCTGAAGCTTTCTTT. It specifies CASSSLGQGPEAFF.

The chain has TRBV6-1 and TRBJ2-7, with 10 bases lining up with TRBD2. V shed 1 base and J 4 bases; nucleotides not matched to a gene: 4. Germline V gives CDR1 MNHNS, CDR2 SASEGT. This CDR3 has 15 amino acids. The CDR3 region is CASSEEAGGPYEQYV. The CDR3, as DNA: TGTGCCAGCAGTGAAGAAGCGGGAGGGCCGTACGAGCAGTACGTC.

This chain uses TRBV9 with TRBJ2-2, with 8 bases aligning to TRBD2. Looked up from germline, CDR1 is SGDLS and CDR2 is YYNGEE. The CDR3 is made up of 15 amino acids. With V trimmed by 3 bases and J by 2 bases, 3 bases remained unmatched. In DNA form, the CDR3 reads TGTGCCAGCAGCGCGCGGGGGGACAACACCGGGGAGCTGTTTTTT. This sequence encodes CASSARGDNTGELFF.

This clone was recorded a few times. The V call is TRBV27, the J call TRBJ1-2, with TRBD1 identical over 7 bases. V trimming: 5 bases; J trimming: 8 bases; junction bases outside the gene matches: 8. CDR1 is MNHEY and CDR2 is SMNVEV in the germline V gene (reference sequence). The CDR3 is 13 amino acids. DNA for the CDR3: TGTGCCAGCAGTCCGACAGGGTATGGAGGCTACACCTTC. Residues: CASSPTGYGGYTF.

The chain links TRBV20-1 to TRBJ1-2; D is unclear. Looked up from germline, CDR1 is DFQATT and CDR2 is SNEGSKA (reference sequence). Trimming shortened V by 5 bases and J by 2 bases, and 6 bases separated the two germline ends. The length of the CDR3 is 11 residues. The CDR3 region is CSAEHNYGYTF. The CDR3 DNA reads TGCAGTGCTGAACACAACTATGGCTACACCTTC.

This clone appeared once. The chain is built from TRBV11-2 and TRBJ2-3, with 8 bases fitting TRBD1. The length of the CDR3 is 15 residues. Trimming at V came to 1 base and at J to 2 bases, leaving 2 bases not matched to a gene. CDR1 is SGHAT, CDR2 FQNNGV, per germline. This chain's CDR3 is CASSLGDRFTDTQYF. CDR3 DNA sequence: TGTGCCAGCAGCTTAGGGGACAGGTTCACAGATACGCAGTATTTT.

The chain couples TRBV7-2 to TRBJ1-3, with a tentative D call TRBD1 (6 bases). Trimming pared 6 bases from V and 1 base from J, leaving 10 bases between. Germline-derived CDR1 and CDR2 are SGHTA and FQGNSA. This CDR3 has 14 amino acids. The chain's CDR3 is CASRPTGSGNTIYF. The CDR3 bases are TGTGCCAGCAGGCCTACAGGGTCTGGAAACACCATATATTTT. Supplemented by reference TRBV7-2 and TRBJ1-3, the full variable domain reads GAGVSQSPSNKVTEKGKDVELRCDPISGHTALYWYRQSLGQGLEFLIYFQGNSAPDKSGLPSDRFSAERTGGSVSTLTIQRTQQEDSAVYLCASRPTGSGNTIYFGEGSWLTVV.